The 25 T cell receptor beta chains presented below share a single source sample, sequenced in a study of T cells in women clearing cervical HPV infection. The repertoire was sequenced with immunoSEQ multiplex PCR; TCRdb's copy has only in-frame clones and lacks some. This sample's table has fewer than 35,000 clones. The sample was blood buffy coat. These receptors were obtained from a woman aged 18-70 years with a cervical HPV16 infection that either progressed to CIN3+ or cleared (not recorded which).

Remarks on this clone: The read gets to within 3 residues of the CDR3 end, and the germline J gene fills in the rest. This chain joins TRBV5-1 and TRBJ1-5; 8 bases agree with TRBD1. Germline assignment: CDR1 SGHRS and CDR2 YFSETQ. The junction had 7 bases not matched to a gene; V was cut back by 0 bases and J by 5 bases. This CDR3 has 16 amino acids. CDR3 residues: CASSLEPAGGYQPQHF. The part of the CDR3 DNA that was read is TGCGCCAGCAGCTTGGAACCAGCAGGGGGCTATCAGCCC.

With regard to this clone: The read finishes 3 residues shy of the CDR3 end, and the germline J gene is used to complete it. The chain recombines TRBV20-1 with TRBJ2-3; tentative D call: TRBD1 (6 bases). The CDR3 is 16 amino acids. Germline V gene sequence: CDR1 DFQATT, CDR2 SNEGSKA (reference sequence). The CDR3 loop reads CSARDPRGLGNQPQYF. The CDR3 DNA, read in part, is TGCAGTGCTAGAGATCCCAGGGGCCTTGGCAATCAGCCG.

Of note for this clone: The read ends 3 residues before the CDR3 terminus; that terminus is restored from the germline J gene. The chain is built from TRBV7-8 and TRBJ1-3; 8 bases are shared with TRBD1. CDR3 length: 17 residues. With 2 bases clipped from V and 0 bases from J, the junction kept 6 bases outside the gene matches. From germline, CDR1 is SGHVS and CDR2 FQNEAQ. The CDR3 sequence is CASSLKRDRGSGNTIYF. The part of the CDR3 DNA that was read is TGTGCCAGCAGCTTAAAACGCGACAGGGGCTCTGGAAACACC.

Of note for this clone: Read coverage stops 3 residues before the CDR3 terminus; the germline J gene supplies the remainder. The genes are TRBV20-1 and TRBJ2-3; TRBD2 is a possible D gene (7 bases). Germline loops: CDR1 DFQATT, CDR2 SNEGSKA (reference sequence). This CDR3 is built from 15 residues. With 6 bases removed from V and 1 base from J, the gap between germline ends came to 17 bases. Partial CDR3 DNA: TGCAGTGCCAAAATAGGGGGGGGAGGCACAGATACG. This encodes CSAKIGGGGTDT. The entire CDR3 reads CSAKIGGGGTDTQYF.

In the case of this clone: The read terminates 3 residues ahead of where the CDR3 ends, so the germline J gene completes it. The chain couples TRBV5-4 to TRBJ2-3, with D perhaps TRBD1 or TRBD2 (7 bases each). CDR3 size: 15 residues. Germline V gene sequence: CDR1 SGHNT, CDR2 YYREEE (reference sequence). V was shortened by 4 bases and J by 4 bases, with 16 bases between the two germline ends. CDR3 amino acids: CASSRTQGRADTQYF. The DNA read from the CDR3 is TGTGCCAGCAGCCGTACACAGGGGAGGGCAGATACG. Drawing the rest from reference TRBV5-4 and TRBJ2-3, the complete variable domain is ETGVTQSPTHLIKTRGQQVTLRCSSQSGHNTVSWYQQALGQGPQFIFQYYREEENGRGNFPPRFSGLQFPNYSSELNVNALELDDSALYLCASSRTQGRADTQYFGPGTRLTVL.

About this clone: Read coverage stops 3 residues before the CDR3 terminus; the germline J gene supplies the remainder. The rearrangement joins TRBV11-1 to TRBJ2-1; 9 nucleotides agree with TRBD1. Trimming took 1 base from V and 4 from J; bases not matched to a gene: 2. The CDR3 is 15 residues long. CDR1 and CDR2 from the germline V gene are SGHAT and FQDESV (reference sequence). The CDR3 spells CASSLVGTGYNEQFF. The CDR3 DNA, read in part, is TGTGCCAGCAGCTTAGTCGGGACAGGGTACAATGAG. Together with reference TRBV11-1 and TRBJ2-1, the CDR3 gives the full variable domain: EAEVAQSPRYKITEKSQAVAFWCDPISGHATLYWYRQILGQGPELLVQFQDESVVDDSQLPKDRFSAERLKGVDSTLKIQPAELGDSAMYLCASSLVGTGYNEQFFGPGTRLTVL.

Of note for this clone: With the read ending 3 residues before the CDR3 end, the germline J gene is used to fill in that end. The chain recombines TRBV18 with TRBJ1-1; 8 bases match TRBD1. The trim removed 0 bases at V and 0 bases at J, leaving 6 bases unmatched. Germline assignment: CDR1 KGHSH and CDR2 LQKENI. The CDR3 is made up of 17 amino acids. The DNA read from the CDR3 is TGTGCCAGCTCACCACCGGGGACAGGCGTCATGAACACTGAA. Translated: CASSPPGTGVMNTE. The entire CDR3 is CASSPPGTGVMNTEAFF.

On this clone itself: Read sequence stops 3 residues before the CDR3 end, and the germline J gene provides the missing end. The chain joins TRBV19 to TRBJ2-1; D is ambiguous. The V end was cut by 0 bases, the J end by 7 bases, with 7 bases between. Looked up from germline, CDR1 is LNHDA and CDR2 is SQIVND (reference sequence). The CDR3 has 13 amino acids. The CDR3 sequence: CASSIDLVNEQFF. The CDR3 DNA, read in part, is TGTGCCAGTAGTATAGATCTCGTTAATGAG.

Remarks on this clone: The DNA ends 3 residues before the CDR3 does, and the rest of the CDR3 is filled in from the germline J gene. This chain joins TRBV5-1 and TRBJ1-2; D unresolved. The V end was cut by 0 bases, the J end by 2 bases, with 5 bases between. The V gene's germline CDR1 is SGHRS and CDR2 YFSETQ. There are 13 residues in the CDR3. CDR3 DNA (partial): TGCGCCAGCAGCTTGGACCAGAACTATGGC. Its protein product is CASSLDQNYG. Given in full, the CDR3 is CASSLDQNYGYTF.

The CDR3 DNA, read in part, is TGCAGCGTTGTCTGGTGGACAGGCGGTATGACTGGGGCCAACGTC. The encoded protein is CSVVWWTGGMTGANV. The full CDR3 sequence reads CSVVWWTGGMTGANVLTF. This sequence joins TRBV29-1 and TRBJ2-6; 7 bases match TRBD1. From the germline J gene comes the end of the CDR3, since the read stops 3 residues before it. Germline CDR1 reads SQVTM; CDR2 reads ANQGSEA. The CDR3 length is 18 residues. Trimming cost V 4 bases and J 2 bases; bases outside gene matches: 14.

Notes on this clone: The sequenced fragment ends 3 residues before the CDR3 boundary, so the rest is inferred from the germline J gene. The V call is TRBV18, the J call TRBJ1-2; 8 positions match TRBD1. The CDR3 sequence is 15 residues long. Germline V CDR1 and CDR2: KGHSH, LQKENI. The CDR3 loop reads CASSPDRAQYNDYTF. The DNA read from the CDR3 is TGTGCCAGCTCACCGGACAGGGCCCAATACAATGAC.

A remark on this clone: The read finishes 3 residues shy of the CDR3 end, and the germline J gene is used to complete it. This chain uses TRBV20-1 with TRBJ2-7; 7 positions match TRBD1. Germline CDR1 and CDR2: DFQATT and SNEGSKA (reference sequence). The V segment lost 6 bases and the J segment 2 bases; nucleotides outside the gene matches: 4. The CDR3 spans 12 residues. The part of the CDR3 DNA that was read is TGCAGTGCCCGACAGGGACCCTACGAG. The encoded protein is CSARQGPYE. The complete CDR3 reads CSARQGPYEQYF.

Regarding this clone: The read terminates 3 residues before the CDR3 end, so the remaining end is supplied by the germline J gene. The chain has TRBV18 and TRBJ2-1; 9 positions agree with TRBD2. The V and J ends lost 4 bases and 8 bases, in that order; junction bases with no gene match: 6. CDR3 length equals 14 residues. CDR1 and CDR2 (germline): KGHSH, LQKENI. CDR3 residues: CASSLAGGRHEQFF. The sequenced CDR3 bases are TGTGCCAGCTCACTCGCGGGGGGGCGGCATGAG.

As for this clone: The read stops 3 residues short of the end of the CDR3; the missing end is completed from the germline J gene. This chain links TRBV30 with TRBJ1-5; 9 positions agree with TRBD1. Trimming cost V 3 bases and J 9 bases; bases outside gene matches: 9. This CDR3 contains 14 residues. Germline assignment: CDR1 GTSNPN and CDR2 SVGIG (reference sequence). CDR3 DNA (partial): TGTGCCTGGAGCAGACAGGGGGGAAGGCGGCCC. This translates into CAWSRQGGRRP. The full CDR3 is CAWSRQGGRRPQHF.

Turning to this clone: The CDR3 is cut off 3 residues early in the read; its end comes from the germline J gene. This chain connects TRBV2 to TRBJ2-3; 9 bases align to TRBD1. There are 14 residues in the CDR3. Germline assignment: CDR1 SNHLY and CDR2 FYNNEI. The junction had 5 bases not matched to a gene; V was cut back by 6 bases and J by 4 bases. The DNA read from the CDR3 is TGTGCCAGCAGCTTGGGACAGGGCCCAGATACG. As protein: CASSLGQGPDT. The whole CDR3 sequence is CASSLGQGPDTQYF.

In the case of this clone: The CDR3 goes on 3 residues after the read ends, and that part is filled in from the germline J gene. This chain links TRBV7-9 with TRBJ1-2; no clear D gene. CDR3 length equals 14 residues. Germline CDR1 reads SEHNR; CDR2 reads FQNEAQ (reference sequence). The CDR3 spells CASSLSTSSYDYTF. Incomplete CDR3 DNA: TGTGCCAGCAGCTTATCAACGAGCTCCTACGAC.

The CDR3 loop reads CSARDPGLAGDTQYF. Incomplete CDR3 DNA: TGCAGTGCTAGAGATCCGGGACTAGCGGGAGATACG. The chain couples TRBV20-1 to TRBJ2-3; 12 bases align to TRBD2. Read coverage stops 3 residues before the CDR3 terminus; the germline J gene supplies the remainder. CDR1 and CDR2 from the germline V gene are DFQATT and SNEGSKA (reference sequence). This CDR3 comprises 15 residues. V was pared by 0 bases and J by 5 bases, with 3 bases of the junction left unmatched.

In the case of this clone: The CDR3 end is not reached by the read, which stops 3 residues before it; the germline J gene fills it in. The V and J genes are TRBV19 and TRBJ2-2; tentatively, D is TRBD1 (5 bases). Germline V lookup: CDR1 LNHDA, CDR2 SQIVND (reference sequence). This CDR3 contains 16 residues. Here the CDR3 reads CASSIGLPLGANVLFF. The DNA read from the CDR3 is TGTGCCAGTAGTATAGGGCTCCCTTTAGGGGCCAACGTG.

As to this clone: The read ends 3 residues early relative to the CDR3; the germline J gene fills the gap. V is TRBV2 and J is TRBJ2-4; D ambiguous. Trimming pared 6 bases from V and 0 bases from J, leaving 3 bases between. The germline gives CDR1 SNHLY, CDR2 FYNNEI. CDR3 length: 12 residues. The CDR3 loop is CASSQAKNIQYF. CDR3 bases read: TGTGCCAGCAGCCAAGCCAAAAACATT.

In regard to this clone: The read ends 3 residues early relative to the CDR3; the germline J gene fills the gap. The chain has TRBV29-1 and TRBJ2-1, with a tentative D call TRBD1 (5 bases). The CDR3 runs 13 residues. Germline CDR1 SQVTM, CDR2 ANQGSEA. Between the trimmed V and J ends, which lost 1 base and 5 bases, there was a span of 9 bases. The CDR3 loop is CSVEVNRNNEQFF. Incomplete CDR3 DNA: TGCAGCGTTGAAGTGAACAGGAACAATGAG.

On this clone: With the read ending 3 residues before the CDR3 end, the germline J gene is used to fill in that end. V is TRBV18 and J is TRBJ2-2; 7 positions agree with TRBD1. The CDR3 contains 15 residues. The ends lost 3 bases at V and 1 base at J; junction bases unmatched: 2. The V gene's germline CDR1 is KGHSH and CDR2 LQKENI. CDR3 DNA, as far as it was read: TGTGCCAGCTCACCGAGACAGGGGAACACCGGGGAG. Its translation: CASSPRQGNTGE. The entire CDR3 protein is CASSPRQGNTGELFF.

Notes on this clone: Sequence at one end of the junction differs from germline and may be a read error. The CDR3 loop is CASSRLDIDTGELFF. The sequenced part of the CDR3 DNA is TGCGCCAGCAGCCGTCTGGACATTGACACCGGGGAG. J is TRBJ2-2 and V is TRBV4-2, with a tentative D call TRBD1 (5 bases). The CDR3 goes on 3 residues after the read ends, and that part is filled in from the germline J gene. Per the germline V gene, CDR1 is LGHNA and CDR2 is YNFKEQ. The CDR3 sequence is 15 residues long.

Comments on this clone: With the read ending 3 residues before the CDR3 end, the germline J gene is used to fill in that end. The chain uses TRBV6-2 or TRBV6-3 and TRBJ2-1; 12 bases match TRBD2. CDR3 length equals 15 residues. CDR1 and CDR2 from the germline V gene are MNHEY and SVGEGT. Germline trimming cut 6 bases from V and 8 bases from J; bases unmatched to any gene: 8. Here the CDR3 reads CASRQTSGSIYEQFF. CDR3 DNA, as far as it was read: TGTGCCAGCAGGCAGACTAGCGGGAGTATATATGAG.

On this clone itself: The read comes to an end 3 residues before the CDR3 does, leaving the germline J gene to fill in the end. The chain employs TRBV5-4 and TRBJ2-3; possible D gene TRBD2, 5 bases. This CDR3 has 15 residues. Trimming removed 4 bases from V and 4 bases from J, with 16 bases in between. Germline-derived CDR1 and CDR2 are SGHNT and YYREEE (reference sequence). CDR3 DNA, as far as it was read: TGTGCCAGCAGCGTCCGGACTGCCGGCGCAGATACG. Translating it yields CASSVRTAGADT. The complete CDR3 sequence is CASSVRTAGADTQYF. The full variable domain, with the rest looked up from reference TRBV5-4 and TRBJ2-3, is ETGVTQSPTHLIKTRGQQVTLRCSSQSGHNTVSWYQQALGQGPQFIFQYYREEENGRGNFPPRFSGLQFPNYSSELNVNALELDDSALYLCASSVRTAGADTQYFGPGTRLTVL.

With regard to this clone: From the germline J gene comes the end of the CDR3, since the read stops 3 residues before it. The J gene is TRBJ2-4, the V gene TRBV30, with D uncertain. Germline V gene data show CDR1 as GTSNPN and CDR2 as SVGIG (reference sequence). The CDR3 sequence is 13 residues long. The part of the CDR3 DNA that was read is TGTGCCTGGAGGAGGCCGAATGAGTATGGT. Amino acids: CAWRRPNEYG. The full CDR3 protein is CAWRRPNEYGQYF.